The T cell receptor (beta chain) under discussion was sequenced for a study of blood T cells in healthy people across ages. Background on the study: The template switching approach captured approximately one barcoded beta molecule for every two T cells. Findings of the study overall: Any conclusive comparison of naive versus antigen-experienced cells was prevented by using unsorted PBMCs.

Worth noting for this clonotype: Its antigen is not identified.

With a J-beta primer mix and a sample-barcoded 5' primer, a second PCR ran roughly 7 to 11 cycles. MiXCR, run by TCRdb on the 5' RACE reads, gives a single entry per CDR3 protein. The sample holds about 1.8 million distinct CDR3 sequences, about 50% seen once. From germline, CDR1 is LGHNT and CDR2 FRNRAP. The CDR3 sequence is 15 residues long. Trimming at V came to 0 bases and at J to 7 bases, leaving 5 bases not matched to a gene. The TCR comes from a woman in her thirties or forties in good health. The sequencing input was blood. The V call is TRBV12-5, the J call TRBJ2-1; 8 nucleotides line up with TRBD2. CDR3 amino acids: CASGLVGGGPNEQFF. In DNA form, the CDR3 reads TGTGCTAGTGGTTTGGTAGGCGGGGGGCCGAATGAGCAGTTCTTC.